The rows below give T cell receptor beta chains drawn from one sample of a study of blood T cells in healthy people across ages. TCRdb redid the calling of the 5' RACE reads with MiXCR, one entry per CDR3 protein. The sample includes about 1.4 million distinct CDR3 sequences, 59% of them seen just once. Sequenced sample: blood. The receptors come from a man aged 18 to 30 in good health. CDR3s include the opening cysteine and the closing phenylalanine or tryptophan. Fields, in order: clone size, J gene, D gene, V gene, CDR3 length, CDR3 protein, CDR3 DNA. D genes are given only for firm matches. Only some rows state a clone size, as once, few, many or a class for expanded clones.

>-|TRBJ2-5|-|TRBV28|14
CASRETGEGETQYF
TGTGCCAGCAGGGAAACAGGGGAGGGGGAGACCCAGTACTTC
>-|TRBJ2-6|-|TRBV6-6|17
CASSSSLQGAGANVLTF
TGTGCCAGCAGCTCAAGCCTACAGGGCGCCGGGGCCAACGTCCTGACTTTC
>few|TRBJ1-5|-|TRBV27|14
CASRPGLRNQPQHF
TGTGCCAGCAGACCCGGACTGCGCAATCAGCCCCAGCATTTT
>-|TRBJ2-2|-|TRBV7-9|17
CASSPFRRGKNTGELFF
TGTGCCAGCAGCCCCTTCCGAAGAGGAAAGAACACCGGGGAGCTGTTTTTT
>-|TRBJ2-5|-|TRBV7-9|16
CASSLGWGPYQETQYF
TGTGCCAGCAGCTTAGGATGGGGACCGTACCAAGAGACCCAGTACTTC
>-|TRBJ2-5|-|TRBV27|15
CASSYRDTSQETQYF
TGTGCCAGCAGTTATAGAGATACTTCCCAAGAGACCCAGTACTTC
>many|TRBJ2-3|-|TRBV10-3|13
CAISGDLTDTQYF
TGTGCCATCTCGGGGGACCTCACAGATACGCAGTATTTT
>-|TRBJ1-1|TRBD1|TRBV7-9|13
CASSLAMDREAFF
TGTGCCAGCAGCTTAGCGATGGACAGGGAAGCTTTCTTT
>-|TRBJ2-1|-|TRBV20-1|15
CSATEKETAYNEQFF
TGCAGTGCTACCGAAAAAGAGACAGCTTACAATGAGCAGTTCTTC
>few|TRBJ2-7|-|TRBV5-1|14
CASRHRTESYEQYF
TGCGCCAGCCGCCACAGGACGGAATCCTACGAGCAGTACTTC
>once|TRBJ2-7|-|TRBV7-2|13
CASSPPGTEEQYF
TGTGCCAGCAGCCCCCCCGGGACGGAAGAGCAGTACTTC
>-|TRBJ1-4|-|TRBV7-6|15
CASSREAGLHEKLFF
TGTGCCAGCAGCCGCGAGGCAGGTTTACATGAAAAACTGTTTTTT
>-|TRBJ2-3|TRBD2|TRBV6-5|15
CASSYSGGAADTQYF
TGTGCCAGCAGTTACAGCGGGGGGGCAGCAGATACGCAGTATTTT
>-|TRBJ2-2|TRBD1|TRBV7-2|15
CASSPTGQGTGELFF
TGTGCCAGCAGCCCCACCGGACAGGGGACCGGGGAGCTGTTTTTT
>-|TRBJ2-1|TRBD2|TRBV2|15
CASKDRTSGTNEQFF
TGTGCCAGCAAGGATAGGACTAGCGGGACAAATGAGCAGTTCTTC
>few|TRBJ2-7|TRBD1|TRBV5-6|16
CASSLREGGGAYEQYF
TGTGCCAGCAGCTTGCGGGAAGGGGGCGGAGCCTACGAGCAGTACTTC
>-|TRBJ2-7|-|TRBV6-1|15
CASRLPRPEVDEQYF
TGTGCCAGCAGGCTACCAAGACCCGAAGTAGACGAGCAGTACTTC
>-|TRBJ2-1|TRBD2|TRBV14|16
CASSQRGLAGPNEQFF
TGTGCCAGCAGCCAGAGGGGACTAGCGGGACCCAATGAGCAGTTCTTC
>-|TRBJ1-1|TRBD1|TRBV7-2|15
CASSPRRQGAAEAFF
TGTGCCAGCAGCCCCCGCAGGCAGGGGGCGGCTGAAGCTTTCTTT
>few|TRBJ2-3|-|TRBV3-1|14
CAGSRDFLTDTQYF
TGTGCCGGCAGCCGGGACTTCCTCACAGATACGCAGTATTTT
>once|TRBJ1-2|-|TRBV28|14
CASSAPSGPYGYTF
TGTGCCAGCAGTGCCCCCAGCGGGCCCTATGGCTACACCTTC
>-|TRBJ2-7|-|TRBV7-2|14
CASSLGSGYYEQYF
TGTGCCAGCAGCTTAGGCTCAGGTTACTACGAGCAGTACTTC
>-|TRBJ1-2|-|TRBV29-1|18
CSVEDPISSDGRVYGYTF
TGCAGCGTTGAAGATCCTATTTCTTCGGACGGACGGGTCTATGGCTACACCTTC
>-|TRBJ2-1|-|TRBV11-2|12
CASSGPGYEQFF
TGTGCCAGCAGCGGCCCAGGGTATGAGCAGTTCTTC
>-|TRBJ2-3|TRBD2|TRBV28|15
CASSERGAVTETQYF
TGTGCCAGCAGCGAGCGGGGGGCTGTCACAGAGACGCAGTATTTT
>-|TRBJ2-3|TRBD2|TRBV5-1|18
CASWGGLAGGLATDTQYF
TGCGCCAGCTGGGGAGGACTAGCGGGGGGTTTAGCAACAGATACGCAGTATTTT
>-|TRBJ2-7|-|TRBV2|14
CASKSGTATYEQYF
TGTGCCAGCAAGAGCGGGACAGCTACCTACGAGCAGTACTTC
>-|TRBJ2-3|TRBD2|TRBV5-1|15
CASSVTSGRPDTQYF
TGCGCCAGCAGCGTGACTAGCGGGAGGCCAGATACGCAGTATTTT
>-|TRBJ1-5|-|TRBV7-9|13
CASSEGVYQPQHF
TGTGCCAGCAGCGAGGGGGTGTATCAGCCCCAGCATTTT
>-|TRBJ2-5|-|TRBV21-1|14
CASKLRDRPRVQYF
TGTGCCAGCAAGCTTCGGGACAGACCCCGGGTGCAGTACTTC
>once|TRBJ1-6|-|TRBV20-1|12
CSARASNSPLHF
TGCAGTGCTCGAGCCTCAAATTCACCCCTCCACTTT
>-|TRBJ2-4|-|TRBV29-1|12
CSFRALENIQYF
TGCAGCTTCCGGGCCCTCGAAAACATTCAGTACTTC
>-|TRBJ2-7|-|TRBV20-1|14
CSARAGTGSYEQYF
TGCAGTGCTAGAGCCGGGACGGGTTCCTACGAGCAGTACTTC
>-|TRBJ2-7|-|TRBV6-5|14
CASSAGQISYEQYF
TGTGCCAGCAGTGCCGGACAGATCTCCTACGAGCAGTACTTC
>-|TRBJ2-7|TRBD2|TRBV10-2|19
CASSESRRTSTYLSYEQYF
TGCGCCAGCAGTGAGTCCCGTAGGACTAGCACTTACCTCTCCTACGAGCAGTACTTC
>once|TRBJ2-5|-|TRBV7-2|15
CASSGRQPPRETQYF
TGTGCCAGCAGCGGAAGACAGCCCCCGAGGGAGACCCAGTACTTC
>many|TRBJ2-1|-|TRBV9|15
CASSESYFRYNEQFF
TGTGCCAGCAGCGAATCCTACTTCCGTTACAATGAGCAGTTCTTC
>-|TRBJ1-3|-|TRBV27|16
CASSFRRGYSGNTIYF
TGTGCCAGCAGTTTCCGGCGGGGATACTCTGGAAACACCATATATTTT
>-|TRBJ1-3|-|TRBV10-3|15
CAISEEGLPGNTIYF
TGTGCCATCAGTGAGGAGGGGCTGCCTGGAAACACCATATATTTT
>-|TRBJ2-7|TRBD1|TRBV28|14
CASRPGQNTYEQYF
TGTGCCAGCAGGCCGGGACAGAATACCTACGAGCAGTACTTC
>-|TRBJ1-2|-|TRBV6-1|15
CASPEGLDRNYGYTF
TGTGCCAGCCCCGAAGGTCTGGACAGAAACTATGGCTACACCTTC
>-|TRBJ1-2|-|TRBV6-1|15
CASSEVGRKGEGYTF
TGTGCCAGCAGTGAAGTGGGACGAAAGGGGGAGGGCTACACCTTC
>-|TRBJ2-3|-|TRBV25-1|12
CASSRLVDTQYF
TGTGCCAGCAGTAGACTAGTTGATACGCAGTATTTT
>-|TRBJ1-2|TRBD1|TRBV25-1|15
CASRDSQPGGNGYTF
TGTGCCAGCAGGGATTCTCAACCAGGGGGCAATGGCTACACCTTC
>-|TRBJ2-2|-|TRBV29-1|14
CSVGSLGSGGELFF
TGCAGCGTTGGATCCCTGGGTTCCGGCGGGGAGCTGTTTTTT